This T cell receptor beta chain was found in a study of spatial heterogeneity in lung cancer. This clonotype is labeled as medium-sized. The antigen is not known. TCRdb redid the calling of the 5' RACE reads with MiXCR, one entry per CDR3 protein. This table has some 14,000 distinct CDR3 sequences, approximately 3% appearing once. Germline CDR1 is MNHEY and CDR2 is SVGAGI. V was clipped by 2 bases and J by 4 bases, with 14 bases between them. The CDR3 is 15 amino acids. Study observations and caveats: How many expanded intratumoral alpha and beta TCRs were present tracked the tumor mutation count, which was a count of nonsynonymous mutations.

As to time point: sample taken at primary tumor resection. Specimen: lung tumor tissue, collected at surgery. The gene calls are TRBV6-5 and TRBJ2-5, with D perhaps given as TRBD1 or TRBD2 (5 bases each). This clonotype was sampled from a male donor with early-stage non-small cell lung cancer. This chain's CDR3 is CASSYGEGWGETQYF. In DNA form, the CDR3 reads TGTGCCAGCAGTTACGGCGAGGGGTGGGGAGAGACCCAGTACTTC.